Presented here are 6 T cell receptor beta chains from one specimen sequenced in a study of identical twins. Each CDR3 protein is one row after TCRdb ran MiXCR on the 5' RACE reads. The table lists 250,000 to 350,000 distinct CDR3 sequences, under 9.5% of them singletons. The data also belong to a second study, concerning yellow fever vaccine responses in identical twins.

Specimen: memory (CD45RO+) T cells sorted from blood. These receptors originate from a woman in her late teens or twenties in good health.

This clonotype was counted between two and nine times. V usage is TRBV2 and J usage is TRBJ2-7; D is ambiguous. V lost 4 bases, J lost 2 bases, and 12 bases lay in between. This CDR3 has 14 amino acids. Germline assignment: CDR1 SNHLY and CDR2 FYNNEI. The CDR3 here is CASSVPGVPYEQYF. The CDR3 DNA follows: TGTGCCAGCAGTGTTCCGGGTGTACCCTACGAGCAGTACTTC.

This clonotype was seen repeatedly, ten times or more. The rearrangement uses TRBV12-3 or TRBV12-4 and TRBJ2-5; D possibly corresponds to TRBD1 (6 bases). Trimming left V 5 bases short and J 5 bases short, with 21 bases between. This CDR3 has 16 residues. The CDR3 DNA reads as TGTGCCAGCAGTACCCCGAGGGCCAGGGGTGAGGAGACCCAGTACTTC. The encoded protein is CASSTPRARGEETQYF.

This clonotype was observed a few times. This chain uses TRBV10-3 with TRBJ2-1; 9 nucleotides line up with TRBD2. The CDR3 covers 13 residues. The germline V gene encodes CDR1 ENHRY and CDR2 SYGVKD. Trimming took 3 bases from V and 9 from J; bases not matched to a gene: 3. The CDR3 region is CAISEAGGLEQFF. The DNA for the CDR3 is TGTGCCATCAGTGAAGCGGGAGGACTTGAGCAGTTCTTC.

The genes are TRBV20-1 and TRBJ2-4; D is possibly TRBD1 (7 bases). The germline V gene encodes CDR1 DFQATT and CDR2 SNEGSKA (reference sequence). This CDR3 has 16 amino acids. V lost 0 bases, J lost 3 bases, and 15 bases lay in between. The CDR3 DNA reads TGCAGTGCTAGAGACCCAGGGGGGCGGGTCAAAAACATTCAGTACTTC. It codes for CSARDPGGRVKNIQYF.

This clonotype was picked up many times. The V call is TRBV6-5, the J call TRBJ2-1; 12 bases are a match to TRBD2. With V trimmed by 0 bases and J by 4 bases, 4 bases remained unmatched. Germline lookup yields CDR1 MNHEY and CDR2 SVGAGI. This CDR3 has 17 amino acids. The CDR3 spells CASSYSLAGGLYNEQFF. The CDR3 bases are TGTGCCAGCAGTTACTCACTAGCGGGGGGCCTATACAATGAGCAGTTCTTC.

This chain links TRBV28 with TRBJ1-5, with 7 bases aligning to TRBD1. Germline values: CDR1 MDHEN, CDR2 SYDVKM. This CDR3 comprises 14 residues. V lost 8 bases, J lost 3 bases, and 7 bases stayed unmatched. In nucleotides, the CDR3 is TGTGCCAGCGTACGACAGGGATCCAATCAGCCCCAGCATTTT. Translated: CASVRQGSNQPQHF.